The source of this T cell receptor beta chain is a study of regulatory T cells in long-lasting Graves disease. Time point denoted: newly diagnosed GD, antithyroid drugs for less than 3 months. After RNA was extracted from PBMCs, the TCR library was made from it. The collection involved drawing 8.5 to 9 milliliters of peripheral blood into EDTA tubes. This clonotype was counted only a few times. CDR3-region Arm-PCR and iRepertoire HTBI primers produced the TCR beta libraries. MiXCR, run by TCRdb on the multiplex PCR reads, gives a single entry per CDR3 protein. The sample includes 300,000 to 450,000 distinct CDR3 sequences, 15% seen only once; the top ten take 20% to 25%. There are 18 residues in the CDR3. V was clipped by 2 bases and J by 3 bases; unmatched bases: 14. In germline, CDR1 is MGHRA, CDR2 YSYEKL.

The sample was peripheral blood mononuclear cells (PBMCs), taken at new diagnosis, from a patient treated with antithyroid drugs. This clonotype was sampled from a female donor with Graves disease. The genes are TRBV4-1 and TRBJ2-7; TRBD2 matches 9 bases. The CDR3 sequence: CASSQSAVAGAPFYEQYF. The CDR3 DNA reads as TGCGCCAGCAGCCAATCCGCAGTAGCGGGGGCCCCTTTCTACGAGCAGTACTTC.